Listed here are 25 T cell receptor beta chains from one sample, sequenced in a study of blood T cell dynamics during melanoma immunotherapy. As for time point: pre-treatment baseline. TCRdb's table, derived via immunoSEQ multiplex PCR, lists solely in-frame clones and lacks some. The table shows some 9,900 clones, with 80% to 90% occurring only once. The specimen comprised blood, sampled from a patient treated with checkpoint blockade. The receptor set was obtained from a human donor with melanoma.

The chain uses TRBV5-1 and TRBJ1-2; TRBD1 matches 8 bases. In germline, CDR1 is SGHRS, CDR2 YFSETQ. The junction had 2 bases not matched to a gene; V was cut back by 3 bases and J by 4 bases. The length of the CDR3 is 13 residues. CDR3 sequence reads: CASSSGQGYGYTF. CDR3 nucleotides: TGCGCCAGCAGCTCCGGACAGGGCTATGGCTACACCTTC.

The genes are TRBV15 and TRBJ1-1; D remains unclear. This CDR3 has 14 amino acids. CDR1 LNHNV and CDR2 YYDKDF come from the germline V gene (reference sequence). The V and J ends lost 0 bases and 1 base respectively, with 6 bases between them. CDR3 DNA sequence: TGTGCCACCAGCAGAGATACGGCGAACACTGAAGCTTTCTTT. Translation gives CATSRDTANTEAFF.

In this sample, this clone turned up once. This chain links TRBV11-2 with TRBJ2-7; possible D gene TRBD1, 6 bases. This CDR3 has 14 residues. Trimming removed 7 bases from V and 3 bases from J, with 16 bases in between. The germline V gene has CDR1 SGHAT and CDR2 FQNNGV. CDR3 DNA: TGTGCCAGCACCCTCGGCAGGGGAAACTACGAGCAGTACTTC. Protein: CASTLGRGNYEQYF.

The rearrangement uses TRBV4-1 and TRBJ2-1, with no clear D. The germline gives CDR1 MGHRA, CDR2 YSYEKL. Deletions cut 4 bases from V and 0 bases from J, with 19 bases between. This CDR3 is 18 amino acids long. This CDR3 reads CASSLLPPGFASYNEQFF. CDR3 DNA sequence: TGCGCCAGCAGCCTACTTCCCCCCGGGTTTGCCTCCTACAATGAGCAGTTCTTC.

The genes are TRBV9 and TRBJ1-3; no definite D call. Germline CDR1 is SGDLS and CDR2 is YYNGEE. Trimming removed 3 bases at V and 1 base at J, with 8 bases between. The length of the CDR3 is 14 residues. The chain's CDR3 is CASSATNSGNTIYF. DNA of the CDR3: TGTGCCAGCAGCGCGACTAATTCTGGAAACACCATATATTTT.

The V call is TRBV18, the J call TRBJ1-4; 7 nucleotides agree with TRBD1. The V segment lost 3 bases and the J segment 4 bases; nucleotides outside the gene matches: 5. Germline V gene sequence: CDR1 KGHSH, CDR2 LQKENI. The CDR3 is 15 residues long. The CDR3 here is CASSPPTGINEKLFF. CDR3 DNA sequence: TGTGCCAGCTCACCGCCGACAGGGATTAATGAAAAACTGTTTTTT. The entire variable domain, with the rest obtained from reference TRBV18 and TRBJ1-4, is as follows: NAGVMQNPRHLVRRRGQEARLRCSPMKGHSHVYWYRQLPEEGLKFMVYLQKENIIDESGMPKERFSAEFPKEGPSILRIQQVVRGDSAAYFCASSPPTGINEKLFFGSGTQLSVL.

This chain connects TRBV18 to TRBJ1-4, with D uncertain. The ends were cut back, 1 base at V and 0 bases at J, with 6 bases in the middle. The CDR3 sequence is 15 residues long. The V gene's germline CDR1 is KGHSH and CDR2 LQKENI. CDR3: CASSPQRATNEKLFF. Here the CDR3 DNA reads TGTGCCAGCTCACCACAGAGGGCAACTAATGAAAAACTGTTTTTT. Variable domain in full (rest from reference TRBV18 and TRBJ1-4): NAGVMQNPRHLVRRRGQEARLRCSPMKGHSHVYWYRQLPEEGLKFMVYLQKENIIDESGMPKERFSAEFPKEGPSILRIQQVVRGDSAAYFCASSPQRATNEKLFFGSGTQLSVL.

J is TRBJ2-7 and V is TRBV7-2, with 8 bases that match TRBD1. The J segment lost 6 bases and the V segment lost 5 bases, leaving 9 bases of the junction unmatched. This CDR3 comprises 14 residues. Germline lookup yields CDR1 SGHTA and CDR2 FQGNSA. In DNA form, the CDR3 reads TGTGCCAGCAGCCGACAGGGGTCCTCTCGCGAGCAGTACTTC. Translating gives CASSRQGSSREQYF.

This clone showed up just once. The chain recombines TRBV5-6 with TRBJ1-4; D is ambiguous. Germline CDR1 is SGHDT and CDR2 is YYEEEE. Trimming pared 0 bases from V and 8 bases from J, leaving 11 bases between. This CDR3 has 14 amino acids. In DNA, the CDR3 is TGTGCCAGCAGCTTGGTCTCAGTCACAGAAAAACTGTTTTTT. Translation: CASSLVSVTEKLFF.

V gene TRBV30 combines with J gene TRBJ2-7; 7 nucleotides line up with TRBD1. V dropped 5 bases and J dropped 2; count of bases not matched to a gene: 9. Germline V CDR1 and CDR2: GTSNPN, SVGIG (reference sequence). This CDR3 has 14 residues. CDR3 amino acids: CAWLRQGGTYEQYF. CDR3 DNA: TGTGCCTGGTTAAGACAGGGTGGTACCTACGAGCAGTACTTC.

The chain couples TRBV21-1 to TRBJ2-1; the D call in the table, TRBD1, was not verified against the DNA. TRBV21-1 is recorded as a pseudogene. The CDR3 is made up of 17 amino acids. CDR3 bases: TGTGCCAGCAGGCACATGGGACAGGGTTCATCCTACAATGAGCAGTTCTTC. Its translation: CASRHMGQGSSYNEQFF.

This rearrangement joins TRBV19 to TRBJ1-6; D is uncertain. This CDR3 has 15 residues. CDR1 is LNHDA, CDR2 SQIVND, per germline (reference sequence). V was pared by 6 bases and J by 0 bases, with 9 bases between. This chain's CDR3 is CASRTGSSYNSPLHF. In DNA, the CDR3 is TGTGCCAGTAGGACCGGGAGCTCCTATAATTCACCCCTCCACTTT.

This chain connects TRBV5-4 to TRBJ2-3; TRBD1 agrees at 7 bases. V lost 2 bases and J lost 0; bases outside the gene matches: 3. The CDR3 is 15 residues long. CDR1 is SGHNT, CDR2 YYREEE, per germline (reference sequence). This CDR3 reads CASSFPGQSTDTQYF. For the CDR3, the DNA is TGTGCCAGCAGCTTTCCGGGACAGAGCACAGATACGCAGTATTTT.

The chain is built from TRBV27 and TRBJ2-1; TRBD2 matches 11 bases. J was trimmed by 4 bases and V by 3 bases; bases with no gene match: 2. This CDR3 region has 15 residues. CDR1 is MNHEY and CDR2 is SMNVEV in the germline V gene (reference sequence). CDR3 nucleotide sequence: TGTGCCAGCAGTTTTAGCGGGGGGGTATACAATGAGCAGTTCTTC. It encodes CASSFSGGVYNEQFF.

The chain joins TRBV19 to TRBJ1-5, with D unresolved. This CDR3 has 13 amino acids. Per the germline V gene, CDR1 is LNHDA and CDR2 is SQIVND (reference sequence). V was pared by 6 bases and J by 4 bases, with 10 bases between. The DNA for the CDR3 is TGTGCCAGTAGAAGCGCCTTAAATCAGCCCCAGCATTTT. Translated: CASRSALNQPQHF.

This chain joins TRBV19 and TRBJ2-7, with 9 nucleotides matching TRBD1. CDR1 and CDR2 from the germline V gene are LNHDA and SQIVND (reference sequence). After removal of 3 bases from V and 3 bases from J, the junction contained 6 bases not matched to a gene. The CDR3 has 15 residues. CDR3 in amino acids: CASSIRGQGLYEQYF. CDR3 DNA sequence: TGTGCCAGTAGTATTCGGGGACAGGGTCTCTACGAGCAGTACTTC.

The chain has TRBV5-4 and TRBJ2-3; weak D call: TRBD2 (6 bases). V was clipped by 0 bases and J by 2 bases, with 10 bases between them. This CDR3 has 15 residues. Germline V CDR1 and CDR2: SGHNT, YYREEE (reference sequence). The CDR3 sequence is CASSLGRGATDTQYF. The CDR3 DNA is TGTGCCAGCAGCTTGGGGCGGGGAGCCACAGATACGCAGTATTTT.

The V and J genes are TRBV12-5 and TRBJ2-2; 8 bases match TRBD1. J lost 0 bases, V lost 2 bases, and 2 bases had no gene match. The CDR3 loop spans 16 amino acids. Germline V CDR1 and CDR2: LGHNT, FRNRAP. The DNA of the CDR3 is TGTGCTAGTGGTTTGCGGACAGGGTCGAACACCGGGGAGCTGTTTTTT. Translating gives CASGLRTGSNTGELFF.

V and J are TRBV4-1 and TRBJ2-2; D is uncertain. Trimming took off 0 bases at V and 4 bases at J, with 12 bases between the two ends. This CDR3 contains 16 residues. Germline V gene data show CDR1 as MGHRA and CDR2 as YSYEKL. Here the CDR3 DNA reads TGCGCCAGCAGCCAAGATGCGGCAGTGACCACCGGGGAGCTGTTTTTT. Its translation is CASSQDAAVTTGELFF.

The rearrangement joins TRBV5-1 to TRBJ1-1, with 8 bases matching TRBD1. The CDR3 is 14 residues long. With V trimmed by 6 bases and J by 1 base, 5 bases remained unmatched. CDR1 is SGHRS, CDR2 YFSETQ, per germline. The CDR3 loop reads CASNGDRRNTEAFF. The CDR3 coding sequence is TGCGCCAGCAATGGGGACAGGCGGAACACTGAAGCTTTCTTT.

V is TRBV19 and J is TRBJ1-4, with 10 bases aligning to TRBD1. Per germline, CDR1 LNHDA and CDR2 SQIVND (reference sequence). Trimming at V came to 5 bases and at J to 5 bases, leaving 5 bases not matched to a gene. The CDR3 runs to 15 residues. CDR3 coding DNA: TGTGCCAGTAGTGGCCGGGACAGGGGAAATGAAAAACTGTTTTTT. Amino acids: CASSGRDRGNEKLFF.

Of note for this clone: This CDR3 is also generated by other DNA sequences in the sample. The gene calls are TRBV28 and TRBJ1-1; D uncertain. The CDR3 consists of 13 residues. Trimming pared 6 bases from V and 11 bases from J, leaving 19 bases between. Germline V CDR1 and CDR2: MDHEN, SYDVKM. CDR3 region: CASRARVGVEAFF. As DNA, the CDR3 is TGTGCCAGCAGAGCGAGAGTCGGGGTTGAGGCTTTCTTT.

The V call is TRBV6-1, the J call TRBJ1-5; 7 positions agree with TRBD1. CDR3 length equals 19 residues. Germline values: CDR1 MNHNS, CDR2 SASEGT. The V and J ends lost 2 bases and 4 bases, in that order; junction bases with no gene match: 17. The CDR3: CASSEIQGRGRYINQPQHF. The CDR3 coding sequence is TGTGCCAGCAGTGAAATACAGGGGCGGGGACGATACATAAATCAGCCCCAGCATTTT.

The rearrangement uses TRBV5-6 and TRBJ1-4; D is perhaps TRBD1 (5 bases). The germline V gene encodes CDR1 SGHDT and CDR2 YYEEEE. This CDR3 contains 13 residues. Trimming stripped 6 bases from V and 8 bases from J, with 14 bases between. In nucleotides, the CDR3 is TGTGCCAGCACGACTGGGGGTGGGGAAAAACTGTTTTTT. It yields the protein CASTTGGGEKLFF.

The chain carries TRBV12-5 and TRBJ1-5; 8 positions agree with TRBD1. Trimming removed 6 bases from V and 3 bases from J; junction bases left unmatched: 4. The CDR3 spans 14 residues. CDR1 and CDR2 (germline): LGHNT, FRNRAP. This CDR3 is CASGWDRNNQPQHF. CDR3 DNA sequence: TGTGCTAGTGGCTGGGACAGGAACAATCAGCCCCAGCATTTT.